This TCR beta chain was sequenced in a study of CD8+ T cells in alopecia areata. Study details: Tofacitinib was given for 6 to 18 months, then stopped for 6 months.

Treatment defined: oral pan-JAK inhibitor, 5-10 mg twice daily. This clone turned up a few times. Its antigen is unidentified. CDR1 is LGHNA, CDR2 YSLEER, per germline. V trimming: 5 bases; J trimming: 5 bases; junction bases outside the gene matches: 7. CDR3 length equals 15 residues. Extracted from the samples, RNA was reverse transcribed into cDNA to serve as the sequencing template. Generated by immunoSEQ multiplex PCR, the TCRdb table keeps only in-frame clones and is missing some. The data hold about 140,000 clones, with approximately 85% observed a single time. Regarding the study as a whole: More clonal than normal scalp was lesional scalp, particularly alopecia totalis/universalis. Many expanded lesional clones stayed in scalp and blood while on tofacitinib.

The TCR was taken from a human donor with alopecia areata. The V gene is TRBV4-3, the J gene TRBJ2-7; 12 bases line up with TRBD1. The source was CD8+ T cells sorted from blood, collected at week 4, from a patient treated with tofacitinib. CDR3 bases: TGCGCCAGCAGCTTACGGGACAGGGGGCCGGACGAGCAGTACTTC. Amino acids: CASSLRDRGPDEQYF.